This is a list of T cell receptor beta chains from one sample in a study of cytomegalovirus exposure and HLA in healthy donors. Produced via immunoSEQ multiplex PCR; TCRdb's table is partial and in-frame only. The repertoire holds around 200,000 clones, with 80% as singletons. The sequenced sample consisted of PBMCs. These receptors were obtained from a boy aged 5-17 years in good health and CMV-seronegative. Both conserved end residues are part of each CDR3. Each record gives: D gene, clone size, V gene, CDR3 length, J gene, CDR3 DNA, CDR3 protein. D genes are given only for firm matches. Size is omitted from some rows. Given values are once, few, many or a class for expanded clones.

D: .; size: .; V: TRBV28; length: 16; J: TRBJ1-5; DNA: TGTGCCAGCAGTTTATCTGGTGGGGGGTGGGGTCAGCCCCAGCATTTT; CDR3: CASSLSGGGWGQPQHF
D: .; size: few; V: TRBV27; length: 15; J: TRBJ2-7; DNA: TGTGCCAGCAGTTTACTGAGTCGCGTAGGAGACGAGCAGTACTTC; CDR3: CASSLLSRVGDEQYF
D: .; size: .; V: TRBV7-2; length: 12; J: TRBJ2-5; DNA: TGTGCCAGCATCATCAAGACGGGGACCCAGTACTTC; CDR3: CASIIKTGTQYF
D: .; size: few; V: TRBV2; length: 12; J: TRBJ1-2; DNA: TGTGCCAGCAGTGGGACAGCCAGTGGCTACACCTTC; CDR3: CASSGTASGYTF
D: TRBD1; size: .; V: TRBV6-4; length: 15; J: TRBJ1-2; DNA: TGTGCCAGCAGGCGGGTAGGACAGGACAACTATGGCTACACCTTC; CDR3: CASRRVGQDNYGYTF
D: .; size: .; V: TRBV2; length: 15; J: TRBJ2-1; DNA: TGTGCCAGCAGCTACAGGGTGAGCTCCTACAATGAGCAGTTCTTC; CDR3: CASSYRVSSYNEQFF
D: .; size: .; V: TRBV12-5; length: 15; J: TRBJ1-2; DNA: TGTGCTAGTGGTTTGGTACCCGAGGGTAACTATGGCTACACCTTC; CDR3: CASGLVPEGNYGYTF
D: .; size: .; V: TRBV5-5; length: 14; J: TRBJ2-7; DNA: TGTGCCAGCAGCTTGGACTATCAGCGGCGGGAGCAGTACTTC; CDR3: CASSLDYQRREQYF
D: .; size: few; V: TRBV6-1; length: 14; J: TRBJ2-7; DNA: TGTGCCAGCAGTGAAGGATTAGAGCCCTACGAGCAGTACTTC; CDR3: CASSEGLEPYEQYF
D: .; size: few; V: TRBV7-3; length: 16; J: TRBJ2-6; DNA: TGTGCCAGCAGCTTATGGGGGGACCCTGGGGCCAACGTCCTGACTTTC; CDR3: CASSLWGDPGANVLTF
D: .; size: .; V: TRBV21-1; length: 15; J: TRBJ1-1; DNA: TGTGCCAGCAGCAAAGGGGAGGGAGGGAGCACTGAAGCTTTCTTT; CDR3: CASSKGEGGSTEAFF
D: .; size: few; V: TRBV2; length: 16; J: TRBJ2-2; DNA: TGTGCCAGCAGTCCCTCCTTCCCAGAATTTGGCGGGGAGCTGTTTTTT; CDR3: CASSPSFPEFGGELFF
D: TRBD2; size: .; V: TRBV7-7; length: 16; J: TRBJ2-1; DNA: TGTGCTAGCAGCCTTACCAGGACTAGCGGGGGTAATGAGCAGTTCTTC; CDR3: CASSLTRTSGGNEQFF
D: .; size: few; V: TRBV29-1; length: 10; J: TRBJ2-7; DNA: TGCAGCGTTGAACAGGGCGAGCAGTACTTC; CDR3: CSVEQGEQYF
D: .; size: .; V: TRBV6-6; length: 12; J: TRBJ2-7; DNA: TGTGCCAGCAGCTCCCAGTACTACGAGCAGTACTTC; CDR3: CASSSQYYEQYF
D: TRBD1; size: .; V: TRBV4-2; length: 17; J: TRBJ2-7; DNA: TGTGCCAGCAGCCAAGGGCCAACCGGACAGGGGGCTTCCGAGCAGTACTTC; CDR3: CASSQGPTGQGASEQYF
D: .; size: few; V: TRBV5-1; length: 13; J: TRBJ1-1; DNA: TGCGCCAGCACCCTCCCAGGGGCGGCTGAAGCTTTCTTT; CDR3: CASTLPGAAEAFF
D: .; size: .; V: TRBV27; length: 13; J: TRBJ2-7; DNA: TGTGCCAGCAGTGAGGCGGGGTTCTACGAGCAGTACTTC; CDR3: CASSEAGFYEQYF
D: .; size: .; V: TRBV6-5; length: 14; J: TRBJ1-1; DNA: TGTGCCAGCAGTCTCGGACAGATGAACACTGAAGCTTTCTTT; CDR3: CASSLGQMNTEAFF
D: TRBD1; size: .; V: TRBV5-1; length: 16; J: TRBJ2-5; DNA: TGCGCCAGCAGCTTTTCGGGACAGAATTTCCAAGAGACCCAGTACTTC; CDR3: CASSFSGQNFQETQYF
D: .; size: .; V: TRBV5-1; length: 16; J: TRBJ2-5; DNA: TGCGCCAGCAGCTCGCGCCAGGGCTCGTACCAAGAGACCCAGTACTTC; CDR3: CASSSRQGSYQETQYF
D: .; size: .; V: TRBV7-6; length: 16; J: TRBJ1-4; DNA: TGTGCCAGCAGCTTAGCGACAGGAACAACTAATGAAAAACTGTTTTTT; CDR3: CASSLATGTTNEKLFF
D: .; size: few; V: TRBV4-3; length: 16; J: TRBJ2-7; DNA: TGCGCCAGCAGCCAAGATCCTGGGAGAGGGTCCTACGAGCAGTACTTC; CDR3: CASSQDPGRGSYEQYF
D: TRBD1; size: .; V: TRBV11-3; length: 19; J: TRBJ2-1; DNA: TGTGCCAGCAGCTTAGTATCATGGTCGAGGGACAGTGCCGACAATGAGCAGTTCTTC; CDR3: CASSLVSWSRDSADNEQFF
D: .; size: once; V: TRBV19; length: 17; J: TRBJ1-2; DNA: TGTGCCAGTAGTACTAGAGGGGCAGGGGCACTTAACTATGGCTACACCTTC; CDR3: CASSTRGAGALNYGYTF